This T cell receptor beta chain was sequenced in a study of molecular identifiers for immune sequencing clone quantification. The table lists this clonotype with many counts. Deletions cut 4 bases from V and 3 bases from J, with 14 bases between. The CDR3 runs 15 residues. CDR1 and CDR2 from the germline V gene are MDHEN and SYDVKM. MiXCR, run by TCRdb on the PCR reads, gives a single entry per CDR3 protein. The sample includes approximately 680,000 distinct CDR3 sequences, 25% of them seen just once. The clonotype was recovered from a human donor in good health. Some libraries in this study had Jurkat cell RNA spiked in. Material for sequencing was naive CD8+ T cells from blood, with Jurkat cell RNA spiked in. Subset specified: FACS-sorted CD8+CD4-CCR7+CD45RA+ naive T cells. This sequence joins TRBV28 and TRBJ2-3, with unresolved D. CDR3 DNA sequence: TGTGCCAGCAGTTGGACGGGCACCGCAACAGATACGCAGTATTTT. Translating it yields CASSWTGTATDTQYF.